The next 16 T cell receptor beta chains were all read from a single sample in a study of cytomegalovirus exposure and HLA in healthy donors. Primers: 60 Vbeta forward and 13 Jbeta reverse. TCRdb's table, derived via immunoSEQ multiplex PCR, lists solely in-frame clones and lacks some. Of around 150,000 clones detected, approximately 80% appear once; the ten largest clones hold roughly a tenth. Sequences were obtained from PBMCs. Receptors were obtained from a man aged 50 or older in good health and CMV-seropositive.

V and J are TRBV30 and TRBJ2-5; 9 bases align to TRBD2. V shed 0 bases, J shed 5 bases, and the junction held 10 bases outside the gene matches. From germline, CDR1 is GTSNPN and CDR2 SVGIG (reference sequence). The CDR3 totals 16 residues. CDR3 loop: CAWSVVAGGPRETQYF. The DNA for the CDR3 is TGTGCCTGGAGTGTAGTGGCGGGAGGGCCTCGGGAGACCCAGTACTTC.

This chain links TRBV15 with TRBJ2-5, with D unclear. The CDR3 has 12 amino acids. The V gene lost 0 bases and the J gene lost 5 bases, with 4 bases spanning the gap. Germline V CDR1 and CDR2: LNHNV, YYDKDF (reference sequence). The CDR3 sequence: CATSRDQETQYF. The CDR3 DNA sequence: TGTGCCACCAGCAGAGATCAGGAGACCCAGTACTTC.

The rearrangement joins TRBV5-1 to TRBJ2-7; 7 positions agree with TRBD2. This CDR3 is built from 15 residues. V lost 2 bases to trimming and J lost 1 base; unmatched junction nucleotides: 6. CDR1 and CDR2 (germline): SGHRS, YFSETQ. CDR3 sequence reads: CASSLDQAGSYEQYF. CDR3 DNA sequence: TGCGCCAGCAGCTTAGATCAAGCGGGGTCCTACGAGCAGTACTTC.

This clone was observed once. The chain uses TRBV15 and TRBJ1-6, with D hard to call. Trimming pared 1 base from V and 7 bases from J, leaving 17 bases between. Per germline, CDR1 LNHNV and CDR2 YYDKDF (reference sequence). There are 17 residues in the CDR3. CDR3 protein: CATSRGENKRLNSPLHF. As DNA, the CDR3 is TGTGCCACCAGCAGAGGGGAGAATAAGAGATTGAATTCACCCCTCCACTTT.

J is TRBJ1-3 and V is TRBV29-1; 10 positions agree with TRBD1. The V segment lost 3 bases and the J segment 8 bases; nucleotides outside the gene matches: 7. This CDR3 comprises 14 residues. Germline V lookup: CDR1 SQVTM, CDR2 ANQGSEA. The CDR3, as DNA: TGCAGCGTTGAGGATACGACAGGGGGCGACACCATATATTTT. This encodes CSVEDTTGGDTIYF.

This clone has more than one count but fewer than ten. This chain connects TRBV5-5 to TRBJ1-2; TRBD1 aligns across 7 bases. The CDR3 is 13 amino acids. Germline V CDR1 and CDR2: SGHKS, YYEKEE (reference sequence). V trimming: 4 bases; J trimming: 5 bases; junction bases outside the gene matches: 5. This CDR3 is CASSVGTAYGYTF. The CDR3 DNA reads TGTGCCAGCAGCGTCGGGACAGCGTATGGCTACACCTTC. Combining the CDR3 with reference TRBV5-5 and TRBJ1-2 gives the whole variable domain DAGVTQSPTHLIKTRGQQVTLRCSPISGHKSVSWYQQVLGQGPQFIFQYYEKEERGRGNFPDRFSARQFPNYSSELNVNALLLGDSALYLCASSVGTAYGYTFGSGTRLTVV.

This clone was counted only a few times. This chain links TRBV4-3 with TRBJ1-1; TRBD1 matches at 8 bases. Trimming at V came to 0 bases and at J to 10 bases, leaving 4 bases not matched to a gene. The CDR3 spans 13 residues. Germline CDR1 is LGHNA and CDR2 is YSLEER. The CDR3 reads CASSQDGGQGAFF. In DNA form, the CDR3 reads TGCGCCAGCAGCCAAGATGGCGGACAGGGAGCTTTCTTT.

This clone was found a few times. This chain links TRBV7-2 with TRBJ1-2; 7 bases fit TRBD1. The CDR3 has 12 residues. Looked up from germline, CDR1 is SGHTA and CDR2 is FQGNSA. V trimming: 5 bases; J trimming: 6 bases; junction bases outside the gene matches: 3. The CDR3 DNA sequence: TGTGCCAGCAGCCCAGGGGGGAATGGCTACACCTTC. Encoded protein: CASSPGGNGYTF.

The CDR3 DNA reads as TGTGCCAGCGGACTAAAGCCCGTCTCTGGAAACACCATATATTTT. This encodes CASGLKPVSGNTIYF. The chain links TRBV28 to TRBJ1-3; D not resolved. The CDR3 is 15 amino acids. Germline CDR1 reads MDHEN; CDR2 reads SYDVKM. Trimming cost V 8 bases and J 0 bases, with 14 bases left between them.

The V gene is TRBV4-2, the J gene TRBJ2-1, with D possibly being TRBD2 (7 bases). V was shortened by 0 bases and J by 4 bases, with 13 bases between the two germline ends. The V gene's germline CDR1 is LGHNA and CDR2 YNFKEQ. CDR3 length: 16 amino acids. Here the CDR3 reads CASSQDRGEGYNEQFF. CDR3 nucleotide sequence: TGTGCCAGCAGCCAAGATAGGGGGGAGGGGTACAATGAGCAGTTCTTC.

The chain links TRBV21-1 to TRBJ2-4; the table's TRBD2 call for D was not verified on the DNA. TRBV21-1 is designated a pseudogene. This CDR3 region has 14 residues. The CDR3 region is CASSCRDSEDIQYF. The CDR3 nucleotides read TGTGCCAGCAGCTGCCGGGACTCCGAGGACATTCAGTACTTC.

The V call is TRBV9, the J call TRBJ2-5; 7 bases are a match to TRBD2. Germline V gene lookup returns CDR1 SGDLS and CDR2 YYNGEE. CDR3 length: 14 residues. Germline trimming cut 2 bases from V and 1 base from J; bases unmatched to any gene: 2. CDR3 nucleotides: TGTGCCAGCAGCGTTGGGGGGGTCCAAGAGACCCAGTACTTC. This translates into CASSVGGVQETQYF.

As DNA, the CDR3 is TGTGCCAGCAGCTTAACAGGGTTAGGGAGCTCCTACGAGCAGTACTTC. Translating it yields CASSLTGLGSSYEQYF. The V gene is TRBV7-2, the J gene TRBJ2-7, with D possibly being TRBD1 (6 bases). The CDR3 has 16 residues. Germline V CDR1 and CDR2: SGHTA, FQGNSA. V lost 2 bases and J lost 0, with 14 bases in between.

This clone was detected once. The CDR3 here is CSVGVPLGANTEAFF. Here the CDR3 DNA reads TGCAGCGTTGGGGTCCCGTTGGGGGCGAACACTGAAGCTTTCTTT. This chain connects TRBV29-1 to TRBJ1-1, with D possibly matching TRBD1 (6 bases). There are 15 residues in the CDR3. V was shortened by 4 bases and J by 1 base, with 16 bases between the two germline ends. The V gene's germline CDR1 is SQVTM and CDR2 ANQGSEA.

The chain employs TRBV28 and TRBJ1-2; TRBD1 matches at 7 bases. Trimming took 4 bases from V and 0 from J; bases not matched to a gene: 5. The CDR3 has 15 amino acids. Germline CDR1 and CDR2: MDHEN and SYDVKM. CDR3 sequence reads: CASSSPQGANYGYTF. CDR3 coding DNA: TGTGCCAGCAGTTCCCCCCAGGGGGCTAACTATGGCTACACCTTC.

In nucleotides, the CDR3 is TGTGCCAGCAGCAAGCTAGGGGGCCTGGAGGAGCAGTACTTC. It encodes CASSKLGGLEEQYF. The V and J genes are TRBV9 and TRBJ2-7; 7 bases fit TRBD1. V shed 4 bases, J shed 7 bases, and the junction held 11 bases outside the gene matches. This CDR3 region has 14 residues. Germline CDR1 and CDR2: SGDLS and YYNGEE. Looking up the rest from reference TRBV9 and TRBJ2-7 gives the full variable domain: DSGVTQTPKHLITATGQRVTLRCSPRSGDLSVYWYQQSLDQGLQFLIQYYNGEERAKGNILERFSAQQFPDLHSELNLSSLELGDSALYFCASSKLGGLEEQYFGPGTRLTVT.